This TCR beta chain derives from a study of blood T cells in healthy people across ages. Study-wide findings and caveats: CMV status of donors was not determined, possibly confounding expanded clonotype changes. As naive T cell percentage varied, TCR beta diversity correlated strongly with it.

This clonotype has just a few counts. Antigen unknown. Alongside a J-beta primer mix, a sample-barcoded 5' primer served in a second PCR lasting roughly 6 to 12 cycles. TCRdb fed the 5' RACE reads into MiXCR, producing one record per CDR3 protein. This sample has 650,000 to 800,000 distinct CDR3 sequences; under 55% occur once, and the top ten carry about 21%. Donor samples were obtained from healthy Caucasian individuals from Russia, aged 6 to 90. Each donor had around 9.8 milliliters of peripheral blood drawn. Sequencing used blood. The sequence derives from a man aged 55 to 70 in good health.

CDR3 in amino acids: CASSATGLENIQYF. In DNA form, the CDR3 reads TGTGCCAGCAGCGCGACAGGGTTGGAAAACATTCAGTACTTC. The genes are TRBV5-5 and TRBJ2-4; 7 bases are a match to TRBD1. CDR3 length: 14 residues. V lost 4 bases and J lost 5; bases outside the gene matches: 6. CDR1 is SGHKS, CDR2 YYEKEE, per germline (reference sequence).